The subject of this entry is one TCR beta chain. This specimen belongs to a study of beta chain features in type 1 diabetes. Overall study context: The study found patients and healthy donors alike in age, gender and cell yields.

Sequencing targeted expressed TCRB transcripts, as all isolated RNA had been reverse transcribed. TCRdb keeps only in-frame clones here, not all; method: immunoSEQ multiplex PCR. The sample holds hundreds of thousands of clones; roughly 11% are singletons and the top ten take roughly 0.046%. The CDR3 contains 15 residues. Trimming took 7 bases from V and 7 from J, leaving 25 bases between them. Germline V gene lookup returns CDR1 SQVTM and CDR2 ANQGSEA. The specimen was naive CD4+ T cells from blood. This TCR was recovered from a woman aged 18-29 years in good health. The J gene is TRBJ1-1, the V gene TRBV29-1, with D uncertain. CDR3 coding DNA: TGCAGCGCTTCGCGGGCGCGCTTTTTATCGGTTGAAGCTTTCTTT. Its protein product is CSASRARFLSVEAFF. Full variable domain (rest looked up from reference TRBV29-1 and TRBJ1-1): SAVISQKPSRDICQRGTSLTIQCQVDSQVTMMFWYRQQPGQSLTLIATANQGSEATYESGFVIDKFPISRPNLTFSTLTVSNMSPEDSSIYLCSASRARFLSVEAFFGQGTRLTVV.